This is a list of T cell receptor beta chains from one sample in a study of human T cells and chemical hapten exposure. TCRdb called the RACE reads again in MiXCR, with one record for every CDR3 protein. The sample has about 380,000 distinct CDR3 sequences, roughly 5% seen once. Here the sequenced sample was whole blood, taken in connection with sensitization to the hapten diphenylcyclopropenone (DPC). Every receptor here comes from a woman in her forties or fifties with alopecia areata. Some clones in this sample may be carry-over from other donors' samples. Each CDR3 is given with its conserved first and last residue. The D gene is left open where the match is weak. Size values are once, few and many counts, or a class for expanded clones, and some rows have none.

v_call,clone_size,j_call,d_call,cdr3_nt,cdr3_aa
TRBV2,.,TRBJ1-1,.,TGTGCCAGCGGATTGATGGCGAACACTGAAGCTTTCTTT,CASGLMANTEAFF
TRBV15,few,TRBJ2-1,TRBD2,TGTGCCACCAGCAGGGGTAGGACTAGCTCCTACAATGAGCAGTTCTTC,CATSRGRTSSYNEQFF
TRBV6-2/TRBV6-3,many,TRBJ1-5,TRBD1,TGTGCCAGCAGTTACTTTCTGACAGGGGTGAGCAATCAGCCCCAGCATTTT,CASSYFLTGVSNQPQHF
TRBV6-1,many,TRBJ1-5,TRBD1,TGTGCCAGCAGACACAGGGGCGGCAATCAGCCCCAGCATTTT,CASRHRGGNQPQHF
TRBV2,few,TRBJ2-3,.,TGTGCCAGCCTAGCTAGCGCTCATACGCAGTATTTT,CASLASAHTQYF
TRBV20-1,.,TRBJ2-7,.,TGCAGTGCTAGAGGGCTCAGGGGTCTCTACGAGCAGTACTTC,CSARGLRGLYEQYF
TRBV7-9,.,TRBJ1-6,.,TGTGCCAGCAGCTTAGGAGGACCCCAAGATAATTCACCCCTCCACTTT,CASSLGGPQDNSPLHF
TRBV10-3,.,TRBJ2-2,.,TGTGCCATCAAAAGAACCGGGGAGCTGTTTTTT,CAIKRTGELFF
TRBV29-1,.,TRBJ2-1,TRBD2,TGCAGCGTTGAAGAGGGACTACCGGGGCAGTTCTTC,CSVEEGLPGQFF
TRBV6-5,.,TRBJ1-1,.,TGTGCCAGCAGTTATAGGGGCCCCACTGAAGCTTTCTTT,CASSYRGPTEAFF
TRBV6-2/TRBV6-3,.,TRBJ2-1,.,TGTGCCAGCAGTTCCGCACAATCCGAGCAGTTCTTC,CASSSAQSEQFF
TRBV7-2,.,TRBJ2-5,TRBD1,TGTGCCAGCAGCATACAGGGGGTATTAGTAGAGACCCAGTACTTC,CASSIQGVLVETQYF
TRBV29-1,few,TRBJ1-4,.,TGCAGCGTTGAAGATGGTACAGGAGCAACTAATGAAAAACTGTTTTTT,CSVEDGTGATNEKLFF
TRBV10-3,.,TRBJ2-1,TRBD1,TGTGCCACCCTTGGGACAGGGGTCAATGAGCAGTTCTTC,CATLGTGVNEQFF
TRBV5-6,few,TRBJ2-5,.,TGTGCCAGCACCCTGGGAAGGGGGGTAGAGACCCAGTACTTC,CASTLGRGVETQYF
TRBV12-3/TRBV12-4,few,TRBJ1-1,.,TGTGCCAGCACCACCGGGACGGGTGGGGGCTATACTGAAGCTTTCTTT,CASTTGTGGGYTEAFF
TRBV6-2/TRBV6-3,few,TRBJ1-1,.,TGTGCCAGCAGTGGTCCTAACGGGGACACTGAAGCTTTCTTT,CASSGPNGDTEAFF
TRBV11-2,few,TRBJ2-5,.,TGTGCCAGCAGCCCTTTTATTAAATCGATGGAAGAGACCCAGTACTTC,CASSPFIKSMEETQYF
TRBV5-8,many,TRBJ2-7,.,TGTGCCAGCAGCTACGAGTCGGGGGCAACCTACGAGCAGTACTTC,CASSYESGATYEQYF
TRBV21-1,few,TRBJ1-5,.,TGTGCCAGCAGCGCAGGCGGCAGGGGCGATCAGCCCCAGCATTTT,CASSAGGRGDQPQHF
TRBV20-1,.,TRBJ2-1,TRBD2,TGCAGTGCCCCTCCTAGCGGGGTGGGATACAATGAGCAGTTCTTC,CSAPPSGVGYNEQFF
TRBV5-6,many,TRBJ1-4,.,TGTGCCAGCAGCTTGGGGGCAGCAACTAATGAAAAACTGTTTTTT,CASSLGAATNEKLFF